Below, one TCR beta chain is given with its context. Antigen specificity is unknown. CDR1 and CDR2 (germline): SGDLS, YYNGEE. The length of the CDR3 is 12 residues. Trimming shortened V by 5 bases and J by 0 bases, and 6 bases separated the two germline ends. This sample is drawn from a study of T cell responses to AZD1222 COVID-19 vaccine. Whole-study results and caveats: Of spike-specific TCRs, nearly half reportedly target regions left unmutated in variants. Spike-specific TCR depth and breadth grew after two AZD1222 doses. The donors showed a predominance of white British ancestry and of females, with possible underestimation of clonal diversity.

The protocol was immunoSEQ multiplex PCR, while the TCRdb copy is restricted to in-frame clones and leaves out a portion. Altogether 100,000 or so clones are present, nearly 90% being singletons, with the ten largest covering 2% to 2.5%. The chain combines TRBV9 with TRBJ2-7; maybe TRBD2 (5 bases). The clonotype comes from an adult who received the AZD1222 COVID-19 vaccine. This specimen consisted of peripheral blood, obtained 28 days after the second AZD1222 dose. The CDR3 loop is CASSGSSYEQYF. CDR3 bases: TGTGCCAGCAGTGGGAGCTCCTACGAGCAGTACTTC. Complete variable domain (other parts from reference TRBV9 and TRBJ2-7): DSGVTQTPKHLITATGQRVTLRCSPRSGDLSVYWYQQSLDQGLQFLIQYYNGEERAKGNILERFSAQQFPDLHSELNLSSLELGDSALYFCASSGSSYEQYFGPGTRLTVT.